Included here is one TCR beta chain sequence, with context. Its antigen is not yet known. No base-level quality is on record; no much larger clone is a single base apart. TCRbeta CDR3 regions were amplified from genomic DNA by means of the immunoSEQ Assay, a bias-controlled multiplex PCR. On the study's bioinformatics: Nucleated cell counts per sample were estimated from amplification of reference gene primers within the assay. To quantify the absolute abundance of each unique TCRbeta CDR3 rearrangement, sequence reads were collapsed and filtered. For each sample, productive Simpson clonality was calculated by taking the square root of Simpson's diversity index across productive rearrangements. TCRdb re-hosts the immuneACCESS table, in-frame sequences only. Its copies lack some clones; in the studies checked, an unresolved V gene accounts for under half of them, and the cause for the rest is not known. The DNA gave D and trimming, while V, J and clone size come from that table. Across this sample there are 450,000 to 500,000 clones, with roughly 90% seen only once. The leading ten clones occupy approximately 0.7% of the sample.

Participants in the prospective study were enrolled through a virtual design, were aged about 18 to 90 years, and lived in some 24 United States geographic areas. Cohort assignment in the prospective study relied on participant-reported clinical history from a screening survey and a study questionnaire. ImmuneRACE Cohort 3 recovered participants were defined by two consecutive negative NP/OP PCR tests, healthcare professional clearance, or symptom resolution. In the prospective study, mobile phlebotomists collected whole blood, serum and a nasopharyngeal or oropharyngeal swab from each participant. Additional blood draws and questionnaires over an approximately 2-month period could optionally be provided by prospective study participants. Before DNA extraction, prospective study blood samples were shipped either frozen or at room temperature. The sample belongs to a study of blood T cell repertoires in COVID-19 (dated by TCRdb to 2020 to 2022). About the full investigation: Samples from collaborators originated in the United States, Italy and Spain and spanned both the acute and convalescent phases of COVID-19. The samples were drawn from two sources: the first 160 participants of the ongoing ImmuneRACE study, and 950 to 1,500 subjects contributed by 6 global collaborators. Deeply sampled blood TCRbeta repertoires from subjects exposed to, actively infected with, or recovered from COVID-19 were included in the dataset. The material from the prospective study consisted of cDNA or gDNA derived from T cells, B-cell-depleted T cells, or PBMCs. Where HLA class I and class II types were available, the types were taken from metadata supplied by the sample provider, not from assay-based typing. The repertoires were released in a freely available public database intended as a resource for research on the immune response to SARS-CoV-2. The sample metadata nearly always contained a de-identified subject ID, COVID-19 status, age in years and sex. Study-wide findings and limitations: Clinical and demographic metadata were provided uncurated, with the amount varying by source and participant.

The trim is 1 base for V and 4 bases for J, with a gap of 8 bases between the germline ends. Including cysteine and phenylalanine, the CDR3 has 13 amino acids. Just CDR3 DNA is preserved here, 39 bases in frame from base 1. CDR1 SGHDN and CDR2 FVKESK were looked up in the germline V gene. The chain is made from TRBV14 and TRBJ2-7, with no D gene named confidently. This TCR was sampled from a woman younger than 35 who had recovered from COVID-19. The material sequenced was PBMCs or T cells enriched from blood (not recorded which). This receptor has the CDR3 CASSQGLQYEQYF. The bases read TGTGCCAGCAGCCAAGGCCTCCAGTACGAGCAGTACTTC.